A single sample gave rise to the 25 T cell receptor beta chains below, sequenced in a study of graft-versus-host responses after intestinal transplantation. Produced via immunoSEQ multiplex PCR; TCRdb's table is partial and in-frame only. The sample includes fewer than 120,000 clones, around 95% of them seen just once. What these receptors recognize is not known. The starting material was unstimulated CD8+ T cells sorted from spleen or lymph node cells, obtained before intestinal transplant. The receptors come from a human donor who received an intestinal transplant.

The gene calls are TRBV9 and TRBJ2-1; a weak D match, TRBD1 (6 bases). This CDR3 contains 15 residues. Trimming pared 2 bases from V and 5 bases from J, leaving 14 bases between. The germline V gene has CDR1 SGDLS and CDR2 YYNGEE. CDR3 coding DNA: TGTGCCAGCAGCGTGGGGGCAGGGCACCACAATGAGCAGTTCTTC. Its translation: CASSVGAGHHNEQFF.

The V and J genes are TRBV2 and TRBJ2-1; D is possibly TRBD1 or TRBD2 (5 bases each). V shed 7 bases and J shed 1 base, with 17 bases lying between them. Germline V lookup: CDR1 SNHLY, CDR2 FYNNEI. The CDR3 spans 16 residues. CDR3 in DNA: TGTGCCAGCATAGGCCGGGACGTAAAATCCTACAATGAGCAGTTCTTC. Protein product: CASIGRDVKSYNEQFF.

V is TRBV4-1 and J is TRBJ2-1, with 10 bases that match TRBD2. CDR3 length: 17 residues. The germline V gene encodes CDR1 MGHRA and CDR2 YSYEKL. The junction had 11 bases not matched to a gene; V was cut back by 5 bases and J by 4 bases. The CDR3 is CASSDHTGLATYNEQFF. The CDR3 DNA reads TGCGCCAGCAGCGATCATACGGGACTAGCGACGTACAATGAGCAGTTCTTC.

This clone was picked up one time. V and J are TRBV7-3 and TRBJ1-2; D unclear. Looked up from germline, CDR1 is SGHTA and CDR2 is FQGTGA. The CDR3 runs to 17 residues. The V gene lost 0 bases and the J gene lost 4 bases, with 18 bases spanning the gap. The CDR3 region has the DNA TGTGCCAGCAGCTTAACATATATTAAGGCCAGCGGCTATGGCTACACCTTC. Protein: CASSLTYIKASGYGYTF.

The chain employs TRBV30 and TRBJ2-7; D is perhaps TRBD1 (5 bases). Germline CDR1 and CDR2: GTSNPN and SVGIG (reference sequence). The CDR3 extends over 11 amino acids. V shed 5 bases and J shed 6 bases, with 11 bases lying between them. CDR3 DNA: TGTGCCTGGGGACATTTAGTCGAGCAGTACTTC. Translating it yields CAWGHLVEQYF. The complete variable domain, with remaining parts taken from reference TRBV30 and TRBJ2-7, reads SQTIHQWPATLVQPVGSPLSLECTVEGTSNPNLYWYRQAAGRGLQLLFYSVGIGQISSEVPQNLSASRPQDRQFILSSKKLLLSDSGFYLCAWGHLVEQYFGPGTRLTVT.

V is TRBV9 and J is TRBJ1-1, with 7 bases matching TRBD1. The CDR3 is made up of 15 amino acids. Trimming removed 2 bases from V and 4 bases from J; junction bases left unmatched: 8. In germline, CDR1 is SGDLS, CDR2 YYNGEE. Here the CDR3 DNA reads TGTGCCAGCAGCGTTAGGGGAGACAGGGCCACTGAAGCTTTCTTT. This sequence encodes CASSVRGDRATEAFF.

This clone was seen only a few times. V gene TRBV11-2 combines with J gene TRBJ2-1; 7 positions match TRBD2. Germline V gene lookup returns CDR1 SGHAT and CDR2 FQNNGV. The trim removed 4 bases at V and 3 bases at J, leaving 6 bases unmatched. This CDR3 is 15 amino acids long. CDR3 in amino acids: CASSSTSSRYNEQFF. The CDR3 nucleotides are TGTGCCAGCAGCTCGACTAGCTCCCGCTACAATGAGCAGTTCTTC.

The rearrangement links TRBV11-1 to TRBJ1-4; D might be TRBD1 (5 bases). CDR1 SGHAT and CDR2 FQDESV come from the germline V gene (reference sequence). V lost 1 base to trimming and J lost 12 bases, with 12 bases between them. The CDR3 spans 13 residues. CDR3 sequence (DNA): TGTGCCAGCAGCTTAGTCGTTGGGGCAGAACTGTTTTTT. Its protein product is CASSLVVGAELFF. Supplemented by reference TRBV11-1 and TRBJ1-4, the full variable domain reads EAEVAQSPRYKITEKSQAVAFWCDPISGHATLYWYRQILGQGPELLVQFQDESVVDDSQLPKDRFSAERLKGVDSTLKIQPAELGDSAMYLCASSLVVGAELFFGSGTQLSVL.

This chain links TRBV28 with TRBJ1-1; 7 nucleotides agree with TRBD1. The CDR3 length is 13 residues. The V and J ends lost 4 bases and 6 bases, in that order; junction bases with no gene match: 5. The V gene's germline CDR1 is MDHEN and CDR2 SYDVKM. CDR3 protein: CASSSITGAEAFF. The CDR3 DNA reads TGTGCCAGCAGTTCAATTACAGGGGCTGAAGCTTTCTTT.

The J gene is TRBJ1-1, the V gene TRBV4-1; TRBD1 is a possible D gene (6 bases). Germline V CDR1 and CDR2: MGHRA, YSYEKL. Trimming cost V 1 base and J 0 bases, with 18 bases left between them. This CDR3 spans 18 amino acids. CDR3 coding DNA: TGCGCCAGCAGCCAAGCCCCCGGGACTAGGGGGTTGAACACTGAAGCTTTCTTT. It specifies CASSQAPGTRGLNTEAFF.

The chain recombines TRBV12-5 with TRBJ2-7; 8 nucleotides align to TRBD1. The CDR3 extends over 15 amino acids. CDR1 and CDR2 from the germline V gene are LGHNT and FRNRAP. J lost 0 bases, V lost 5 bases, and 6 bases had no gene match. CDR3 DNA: TGTGCTAGTGGTCACGGACAGGGCATCTCCTACGAGCAGTACTTC. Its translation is CASGHGQGISYEQYF. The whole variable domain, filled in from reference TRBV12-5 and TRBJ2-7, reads DARVTQTPRHKVTEMGQEVTMRCQPILGHNTVFWYRQTMMQGLELLAYFRNRAPLDDSGMPKDRFSAEMPDATLATLKIQPSEPRDSAVYFCASGHGQGISYEQYFGPGTRLTVT.

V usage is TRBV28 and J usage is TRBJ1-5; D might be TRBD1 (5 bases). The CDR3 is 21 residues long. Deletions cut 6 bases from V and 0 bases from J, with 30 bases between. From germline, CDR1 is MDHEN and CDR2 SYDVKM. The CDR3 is CASSTHLGGYRKIYSNQPQHF. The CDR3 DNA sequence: TGTGCCAGCAGCACCCACCTGGGTGGCTACAGGAAAATTTATAGCAATCAGCCCCAGCATTTT.

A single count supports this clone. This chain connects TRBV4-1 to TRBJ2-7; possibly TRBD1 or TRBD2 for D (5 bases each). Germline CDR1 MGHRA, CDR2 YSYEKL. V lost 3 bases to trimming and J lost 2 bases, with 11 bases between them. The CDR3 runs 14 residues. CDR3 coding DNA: TGCGCCAGCAGCCAGAAGAGGGGCGCCTACGAGCAGTACTTC. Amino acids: CASSQKRGAYEQYF.

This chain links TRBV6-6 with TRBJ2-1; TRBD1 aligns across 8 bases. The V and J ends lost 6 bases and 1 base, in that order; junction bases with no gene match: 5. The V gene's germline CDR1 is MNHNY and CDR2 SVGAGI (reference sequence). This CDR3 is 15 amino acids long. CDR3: CASRPRDRSYNEQFF. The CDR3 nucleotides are TGTGCCAGCAGGCCCCGGGACAGGTCCTACAATGAGCAGTTCTTC.

This chain's CDR3 is CSVRGGVRTEAFF. CDR3 DNA: TGCAGCGTCCGGGGGGGAGTACGCACTGAAGCTTTCTTT. V gene TRBV29-1 combines with J gene TRBJ1-1; D might be TRBD1 (5 bases). Trimming removed 6 bases from V and 4 bases from J, with 15 bases in between. Germline V gene lookup returns CDR1 SQVTM and CDR2 ANQGSEA. The CDR3 covers 13 residues.

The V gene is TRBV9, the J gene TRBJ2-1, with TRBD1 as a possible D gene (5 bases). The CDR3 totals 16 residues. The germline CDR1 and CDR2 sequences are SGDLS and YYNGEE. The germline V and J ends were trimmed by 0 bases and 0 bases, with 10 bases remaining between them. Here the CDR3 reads CASSVVDTLSYNEQFF. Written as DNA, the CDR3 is TGTGCCAGCAGCGTAGTGGACACGCTCTCCTACAATGAGCAGTTCTTC.

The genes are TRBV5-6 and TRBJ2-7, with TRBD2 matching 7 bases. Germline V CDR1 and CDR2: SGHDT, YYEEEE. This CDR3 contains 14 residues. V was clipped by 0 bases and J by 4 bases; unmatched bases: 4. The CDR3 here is CASSLALAVYEQYF. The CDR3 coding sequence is TGTGCCAGCAGCTTGGCGCTAGCGGTGTACGAGCAGTACTTC.

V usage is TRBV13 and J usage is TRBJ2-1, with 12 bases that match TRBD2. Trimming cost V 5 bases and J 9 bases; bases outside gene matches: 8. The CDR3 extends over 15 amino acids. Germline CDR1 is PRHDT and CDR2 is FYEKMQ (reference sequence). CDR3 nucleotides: TGTGCCAGCAGCCCCCGAGGACTAGCGGGAAGTGAGCAGTTCTTC. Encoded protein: CASSPRGLAGSEQFF.

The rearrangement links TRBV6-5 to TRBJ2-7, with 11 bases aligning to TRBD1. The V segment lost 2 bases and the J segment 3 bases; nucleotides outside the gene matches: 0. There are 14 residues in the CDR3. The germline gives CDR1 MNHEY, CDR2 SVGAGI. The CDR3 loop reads CASSYGTGGYEQYF. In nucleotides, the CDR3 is TGTGCCAGCAGTTACGGGACAGGGGGCTACGAGCAGTACTTC.

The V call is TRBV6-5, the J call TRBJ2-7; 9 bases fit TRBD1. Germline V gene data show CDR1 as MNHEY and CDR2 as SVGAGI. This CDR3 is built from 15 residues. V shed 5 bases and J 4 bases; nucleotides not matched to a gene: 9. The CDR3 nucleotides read TGTGCCAGCAGTCAAAACAGGGGGCCCTTTTACGAGCAGTACTTC. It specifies CASSQNRGPFYEQYF.

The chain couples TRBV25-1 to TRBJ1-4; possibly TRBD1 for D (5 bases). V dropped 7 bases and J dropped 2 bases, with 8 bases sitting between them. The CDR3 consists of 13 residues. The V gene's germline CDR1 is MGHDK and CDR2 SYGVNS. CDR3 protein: CASNRQTNEKLFF. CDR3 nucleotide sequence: TGTGCCAGCAACAGGCAGACTAATGAAAAACTGTTTTTT.

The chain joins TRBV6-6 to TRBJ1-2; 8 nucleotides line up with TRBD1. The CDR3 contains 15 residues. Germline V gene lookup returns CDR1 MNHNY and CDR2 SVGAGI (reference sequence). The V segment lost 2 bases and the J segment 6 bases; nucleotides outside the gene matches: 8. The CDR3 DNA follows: TGTGCCAGCAGTTACGCTGGACAGGGATTGGATGGCTACACCTTC. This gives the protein CASSYAGQGLDGYTF.

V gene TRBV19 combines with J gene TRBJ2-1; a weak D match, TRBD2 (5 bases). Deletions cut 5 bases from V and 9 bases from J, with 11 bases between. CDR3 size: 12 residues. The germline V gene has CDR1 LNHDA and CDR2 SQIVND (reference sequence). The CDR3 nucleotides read TGTGCCAGTAGTGGACTTCATGTTGAGCAGTTCTTC. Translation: CASSGLHVEQFF.

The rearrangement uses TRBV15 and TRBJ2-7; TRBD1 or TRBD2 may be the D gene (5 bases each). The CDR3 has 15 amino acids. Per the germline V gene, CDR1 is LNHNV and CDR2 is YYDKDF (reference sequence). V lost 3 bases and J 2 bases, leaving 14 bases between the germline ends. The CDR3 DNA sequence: TGTGCCACCAGCAGGGGGACGAGGGGCGCCTACGAGCAGTACTTC. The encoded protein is CATSRGTRGAYEQYF.

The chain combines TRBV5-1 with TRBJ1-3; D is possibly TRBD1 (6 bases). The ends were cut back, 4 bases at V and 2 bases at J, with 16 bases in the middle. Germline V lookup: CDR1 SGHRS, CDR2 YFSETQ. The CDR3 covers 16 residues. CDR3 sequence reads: CASSPDLQGTGNTIYF. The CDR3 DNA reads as TGCGCCAGCAGCCCGGACCTGCAGGGGACTGGAAACACCATATATTTT.